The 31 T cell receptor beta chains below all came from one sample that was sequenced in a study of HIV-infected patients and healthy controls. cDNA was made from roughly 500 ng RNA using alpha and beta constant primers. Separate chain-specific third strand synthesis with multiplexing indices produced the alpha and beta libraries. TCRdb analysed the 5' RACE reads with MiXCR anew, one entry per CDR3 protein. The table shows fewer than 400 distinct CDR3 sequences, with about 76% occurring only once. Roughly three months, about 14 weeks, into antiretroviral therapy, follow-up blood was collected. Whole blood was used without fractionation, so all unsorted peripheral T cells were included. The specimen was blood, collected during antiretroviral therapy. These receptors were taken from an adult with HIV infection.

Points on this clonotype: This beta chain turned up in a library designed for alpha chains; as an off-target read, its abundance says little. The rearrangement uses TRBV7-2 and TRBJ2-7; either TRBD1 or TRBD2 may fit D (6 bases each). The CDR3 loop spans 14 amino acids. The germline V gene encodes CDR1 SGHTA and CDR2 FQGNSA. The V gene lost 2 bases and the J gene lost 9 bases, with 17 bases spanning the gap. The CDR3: CASSLIGGAWGQYF. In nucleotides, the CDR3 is TGTGCCAGCAGCTTAATCGGGGGCGCCTGGGGGCAGTACTTC.

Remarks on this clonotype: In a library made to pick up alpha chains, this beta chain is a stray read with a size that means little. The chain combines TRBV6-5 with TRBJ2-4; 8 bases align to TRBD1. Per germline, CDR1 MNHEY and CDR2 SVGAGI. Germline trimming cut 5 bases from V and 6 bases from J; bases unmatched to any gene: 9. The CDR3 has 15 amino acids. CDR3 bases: TGTGCCAGCAGTACTGGGCAGGGGGCGGCAAACATTCAGTACTTC. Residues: CASSTGQGAANIQYF.

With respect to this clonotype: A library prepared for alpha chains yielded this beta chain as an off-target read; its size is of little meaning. The CDR3 DNA reads TGTGCCAGCAGCGCCGGGACTAGCCCCGATGAGCAGTTCTTC. Residues: CASSAGTSPDEQFF. The rearrangement uses TRBV11-1 and TRBJ2-1, with 9 nucleotides matching TRBD2. Germline trimming cut 5 bases from V and 8 bases from J; bases unmatched to any gene: 7. CDR1 is SGHAT, CDR2 FQDESV, per germline (reference sequence). The CDR3 is made up of 14 amino acids.

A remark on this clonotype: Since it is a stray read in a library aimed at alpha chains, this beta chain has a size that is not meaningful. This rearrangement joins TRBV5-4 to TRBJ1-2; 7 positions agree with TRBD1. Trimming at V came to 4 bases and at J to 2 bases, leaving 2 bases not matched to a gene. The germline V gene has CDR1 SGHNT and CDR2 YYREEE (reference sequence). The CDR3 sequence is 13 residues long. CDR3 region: CASSPGQNYGYTF. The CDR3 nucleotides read TGTGCCAGCAGCCCGGGACAGAACTATGGCTACACCTTC.

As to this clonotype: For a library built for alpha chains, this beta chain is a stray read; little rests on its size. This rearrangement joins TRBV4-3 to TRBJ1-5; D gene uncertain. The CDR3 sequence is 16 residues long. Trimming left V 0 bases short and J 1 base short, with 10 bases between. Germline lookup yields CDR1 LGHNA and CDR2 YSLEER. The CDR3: CASSQDRWGSNQPQHF. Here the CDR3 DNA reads TGCGCCAGCAGCCAAGATAGATGGGGAAGCAATCAGCCCCAGCATTTT.

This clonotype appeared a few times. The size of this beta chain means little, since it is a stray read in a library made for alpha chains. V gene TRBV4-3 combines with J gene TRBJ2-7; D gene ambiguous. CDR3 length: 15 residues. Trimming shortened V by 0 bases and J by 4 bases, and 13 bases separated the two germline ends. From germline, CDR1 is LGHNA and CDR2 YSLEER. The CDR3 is CASSQDSGSKYEQYF. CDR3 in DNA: TGCGCCAGCAGCCAAGATTCTGGCAGCAAGTACGAGCAGTACTTC.

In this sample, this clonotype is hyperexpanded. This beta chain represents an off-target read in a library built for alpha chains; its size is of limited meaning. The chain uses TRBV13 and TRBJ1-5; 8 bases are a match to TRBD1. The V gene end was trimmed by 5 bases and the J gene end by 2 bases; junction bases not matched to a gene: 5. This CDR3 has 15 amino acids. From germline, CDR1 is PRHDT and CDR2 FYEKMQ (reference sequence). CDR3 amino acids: CASSGQGGGNQPQHF. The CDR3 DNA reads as TGTGCCAGCAGCGGACAGGGAGGAGGCAATCAGCCCCAGCATTTT.

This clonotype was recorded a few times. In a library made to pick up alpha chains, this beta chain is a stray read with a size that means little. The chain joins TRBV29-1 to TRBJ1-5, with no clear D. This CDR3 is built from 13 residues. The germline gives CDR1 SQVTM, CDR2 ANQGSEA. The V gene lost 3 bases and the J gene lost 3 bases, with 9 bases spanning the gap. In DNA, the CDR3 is TGCAGCGTTGAGAGGTGTGACAATCAGCCCCAGCATTTT. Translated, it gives CSVERCDNQPQHF.

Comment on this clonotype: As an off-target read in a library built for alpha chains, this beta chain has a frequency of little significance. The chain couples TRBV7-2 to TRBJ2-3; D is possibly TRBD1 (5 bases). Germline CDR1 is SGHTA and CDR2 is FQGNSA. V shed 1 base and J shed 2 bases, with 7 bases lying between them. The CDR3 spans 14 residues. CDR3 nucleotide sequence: TGTGCCAGCAGCTTAGGGGGCGCCACAGATACGCAGTATTTT. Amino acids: CASSLGGATDTQYF.

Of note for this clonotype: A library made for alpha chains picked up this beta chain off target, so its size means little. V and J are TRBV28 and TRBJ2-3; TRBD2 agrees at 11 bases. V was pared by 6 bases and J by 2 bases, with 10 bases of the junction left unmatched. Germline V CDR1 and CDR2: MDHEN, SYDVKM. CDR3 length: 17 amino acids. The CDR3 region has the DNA TGTGCCAGCAGCTCGACCGTACTAGCGGGGGACACAGATACGCAGTATTTT. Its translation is CASSSTVLAGDTDTQYF.

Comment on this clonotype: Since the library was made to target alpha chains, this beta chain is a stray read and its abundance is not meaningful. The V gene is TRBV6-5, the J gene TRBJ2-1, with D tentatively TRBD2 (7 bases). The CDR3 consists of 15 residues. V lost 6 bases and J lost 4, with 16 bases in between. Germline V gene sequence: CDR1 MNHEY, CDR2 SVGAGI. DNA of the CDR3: TGTGCCAGCAGCCCACAGGGAGGGGCTTACAATGAGCAGTTCTTC. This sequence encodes CASSPQGGAYNEQFF.

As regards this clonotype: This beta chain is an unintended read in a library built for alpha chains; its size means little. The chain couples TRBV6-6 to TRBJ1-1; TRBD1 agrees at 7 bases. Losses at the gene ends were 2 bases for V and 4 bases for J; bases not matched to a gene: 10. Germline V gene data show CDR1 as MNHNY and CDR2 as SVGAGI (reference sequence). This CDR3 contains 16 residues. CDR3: CASSYGTASGSTEAFF. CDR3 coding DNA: TGTGCCAGCAGTTACGGGACAGCGTCGGGGAGCACTGAAGCTTTCTTT.

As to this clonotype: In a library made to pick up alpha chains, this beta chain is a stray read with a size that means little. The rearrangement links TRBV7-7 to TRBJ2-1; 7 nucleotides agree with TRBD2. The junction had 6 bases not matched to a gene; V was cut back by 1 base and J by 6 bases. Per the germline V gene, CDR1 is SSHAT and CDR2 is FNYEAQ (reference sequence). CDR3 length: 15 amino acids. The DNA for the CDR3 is TGTGCCAGCAGCTTAGGGACTAGGGGCACCAATGAGCAGTTCTTC. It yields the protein CASSLGTRGTNEQFF. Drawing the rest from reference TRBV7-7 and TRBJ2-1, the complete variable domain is GAGVSQSPRYKVTKRGQDVTLRCDPISSHATLYWYQQALGQGPEFLTYFNYEAQPDKSGLPSDRFSAERPEGSISTLTIQRTEQRDSAMYRCASSLGTRGTNEQFFGPGTRLTVL.

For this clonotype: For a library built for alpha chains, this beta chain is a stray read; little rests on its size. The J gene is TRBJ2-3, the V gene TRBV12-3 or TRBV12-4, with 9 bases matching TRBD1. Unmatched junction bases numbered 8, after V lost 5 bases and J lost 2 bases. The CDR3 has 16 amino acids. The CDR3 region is CASSGTGFGATDTQYF. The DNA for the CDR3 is TGTGCCAGCAGTGGGACAGGGTTTGGGGCCACAGATACGCAGTATTTT.

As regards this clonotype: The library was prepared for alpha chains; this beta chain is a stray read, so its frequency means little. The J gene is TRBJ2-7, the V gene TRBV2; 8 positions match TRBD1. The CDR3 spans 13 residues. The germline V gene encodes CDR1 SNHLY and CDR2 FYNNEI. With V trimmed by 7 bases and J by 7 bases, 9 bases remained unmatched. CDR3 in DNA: TGTGCCAGCAATGCAGGGGGCGGCTGGGAGCAGTACTTC. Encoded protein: CASNAGGGWEQYF.

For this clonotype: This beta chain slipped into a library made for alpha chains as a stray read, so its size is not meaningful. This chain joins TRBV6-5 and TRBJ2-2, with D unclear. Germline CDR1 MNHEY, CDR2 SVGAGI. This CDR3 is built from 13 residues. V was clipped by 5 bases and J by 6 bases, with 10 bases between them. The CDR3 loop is CASSTPQAGELFF. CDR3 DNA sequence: TGTGCCAGCAGTACCCCGCAGGCCGGGGAGCTGTTTTTT.

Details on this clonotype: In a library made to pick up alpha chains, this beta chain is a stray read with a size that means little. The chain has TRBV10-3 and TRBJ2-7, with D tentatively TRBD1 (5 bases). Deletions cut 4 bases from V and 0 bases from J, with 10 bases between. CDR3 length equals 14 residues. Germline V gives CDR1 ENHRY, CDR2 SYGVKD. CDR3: CAISGQRSSYEQYF. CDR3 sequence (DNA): TGTGCCATCAGTGGACAGAGGAGCTCCTACGAGCAGTACTTC.

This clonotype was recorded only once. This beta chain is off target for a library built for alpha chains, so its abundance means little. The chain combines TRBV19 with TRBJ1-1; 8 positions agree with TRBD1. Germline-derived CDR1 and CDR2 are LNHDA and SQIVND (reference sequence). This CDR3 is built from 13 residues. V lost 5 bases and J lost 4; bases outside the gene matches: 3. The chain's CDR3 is CASSVQGGTEAFF. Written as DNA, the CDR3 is TGTGCCAGTAGTGTACAGGGGGGCACTGAAGCTTTCTTT. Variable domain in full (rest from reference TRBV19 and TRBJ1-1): DGGITQSPKYLFRKEGQNVTLSCEQNLNHDAMYWYRQDPGQGLRLIYYSQIVNDFQKGDIAEGYSVSREKKESFPLTVTSAQKNPTAFYLCASSVQGGTEAFFGQGTRLTVV.

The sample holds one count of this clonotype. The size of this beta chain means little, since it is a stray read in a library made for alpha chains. CDR3 region: CASSRQGRETQYF. The DNA for the CDR3 is TGTGCCAGCAGTCGACAGGGGCGGGAGACCCAGTACTTC. The genes are TRBV6-1 and TRBJ2-5; 8 bases fit TRBD1. The germline gives CDR1 MNHNS, CDR2 SASEGT. CDR3 length equals 13 residues. V shed 5 bases and J 5 bases; nucleotides not matched to a gene: 4.

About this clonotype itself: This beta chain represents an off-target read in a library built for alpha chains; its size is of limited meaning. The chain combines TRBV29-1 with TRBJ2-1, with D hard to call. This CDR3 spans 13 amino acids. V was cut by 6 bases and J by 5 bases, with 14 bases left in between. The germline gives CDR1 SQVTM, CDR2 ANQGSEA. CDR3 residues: CSVRPQTHNEQFF. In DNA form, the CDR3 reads TGCAGCGTCCGACCGCAGACACACAATGAGCAGTTCTTC.

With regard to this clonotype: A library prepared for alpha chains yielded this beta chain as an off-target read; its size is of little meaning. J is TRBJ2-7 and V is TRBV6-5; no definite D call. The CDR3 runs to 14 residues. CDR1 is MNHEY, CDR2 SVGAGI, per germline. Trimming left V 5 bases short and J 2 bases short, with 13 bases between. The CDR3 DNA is TGTGCCAGCAGTCCAGTCGACGGGCCCTACGAGCAGTACTTC. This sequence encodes CASSPVDGPYEQYF.

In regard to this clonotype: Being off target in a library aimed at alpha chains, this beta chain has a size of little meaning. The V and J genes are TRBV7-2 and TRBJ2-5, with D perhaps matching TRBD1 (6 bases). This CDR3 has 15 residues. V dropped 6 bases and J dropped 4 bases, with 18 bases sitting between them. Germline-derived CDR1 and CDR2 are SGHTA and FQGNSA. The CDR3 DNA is TGTGCCAGCAGTTTGGGGTGGGACACGCGAGAGACCCAGTACTTC. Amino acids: CASSLGWDTRETQYF.

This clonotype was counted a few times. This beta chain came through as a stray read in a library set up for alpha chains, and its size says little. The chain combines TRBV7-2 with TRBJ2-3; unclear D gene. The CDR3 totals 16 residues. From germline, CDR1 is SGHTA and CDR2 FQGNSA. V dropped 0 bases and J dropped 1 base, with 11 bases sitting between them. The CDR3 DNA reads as TGTGCCAGCAGCTTAGCGTTGGCAGACGGCACAGATACGCAGTATTTT. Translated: CASSLALADGTDTQYF.

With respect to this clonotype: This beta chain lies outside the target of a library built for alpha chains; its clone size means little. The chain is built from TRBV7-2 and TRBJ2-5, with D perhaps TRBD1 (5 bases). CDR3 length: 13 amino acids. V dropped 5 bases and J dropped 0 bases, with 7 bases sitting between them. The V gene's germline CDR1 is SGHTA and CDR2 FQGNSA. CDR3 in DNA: TGTGCCAGCAGCAGACAGTACCAAGAGACCCAGTACTTC. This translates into CASSRQYQETQYF.

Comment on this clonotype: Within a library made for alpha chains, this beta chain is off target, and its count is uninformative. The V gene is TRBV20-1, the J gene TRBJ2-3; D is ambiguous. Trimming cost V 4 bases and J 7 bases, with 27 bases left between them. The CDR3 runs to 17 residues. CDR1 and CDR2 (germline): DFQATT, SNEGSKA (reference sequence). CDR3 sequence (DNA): TGCAGTGCTAAGTACCCATTCGACTCCACACTCTTTTATACGCAGTATTTT. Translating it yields CSAKYPFDSTLFYTQYF.

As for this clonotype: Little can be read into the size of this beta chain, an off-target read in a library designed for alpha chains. Here the CDR3 reads CSARVQGAVGELFF. CDR3 nucleotide sequence: TGCAGTGCTAGGGTACAGGGGGCAGTCGGGGAGCTGTTTTTT. The chain has TRBV20-1 and TRBJ2-2, with 9 bases lining up with TRBD1. The germline CDR1 and CDR2 sequences are DFQATT and SNEGSKA (reference sequence). J was trimmed by 7 bases and V by 3 bases; bases with no gene match: 6. The CDR3 runs to 14 residues.

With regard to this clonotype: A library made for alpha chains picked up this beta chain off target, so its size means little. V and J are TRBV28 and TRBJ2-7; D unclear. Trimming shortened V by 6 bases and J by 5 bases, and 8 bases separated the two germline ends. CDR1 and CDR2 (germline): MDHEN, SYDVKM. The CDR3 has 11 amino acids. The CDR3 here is CASSLTHEQYF. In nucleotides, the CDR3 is TGTGCCAGCAGCCTTACCCACGAGCAGTACTTC.

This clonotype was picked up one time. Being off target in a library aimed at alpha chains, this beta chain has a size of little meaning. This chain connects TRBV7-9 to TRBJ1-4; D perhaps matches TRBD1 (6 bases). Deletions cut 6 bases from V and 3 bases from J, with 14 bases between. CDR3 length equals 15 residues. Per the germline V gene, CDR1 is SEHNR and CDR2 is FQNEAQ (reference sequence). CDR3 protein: CASRDTGTANEKLFF. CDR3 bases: TGTGCCAGCAGGGATACAGGGACTGCTAATGAAAAACTGTTTTTT. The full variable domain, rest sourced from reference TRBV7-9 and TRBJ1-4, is DTGVSQNPRHKITKRGQNVTFRCDPISEHNRLYWYRQTLGQGPEFLTYFQNEAQLEKSRLLSDRFSAERPKGSFSTLEIQRTEQGDSAMYLCASRDTGTANEKLFFGSGTQLSVL.

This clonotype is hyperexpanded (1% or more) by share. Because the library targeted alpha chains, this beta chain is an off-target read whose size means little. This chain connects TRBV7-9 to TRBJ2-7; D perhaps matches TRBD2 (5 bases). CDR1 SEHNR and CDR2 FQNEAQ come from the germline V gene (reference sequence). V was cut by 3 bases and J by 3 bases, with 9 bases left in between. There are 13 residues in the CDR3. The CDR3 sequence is CASSFDYRYEQYF. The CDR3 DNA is TGTGCCAGCAGCTTCGACTACCGCTACGAGCAGTACTTC.

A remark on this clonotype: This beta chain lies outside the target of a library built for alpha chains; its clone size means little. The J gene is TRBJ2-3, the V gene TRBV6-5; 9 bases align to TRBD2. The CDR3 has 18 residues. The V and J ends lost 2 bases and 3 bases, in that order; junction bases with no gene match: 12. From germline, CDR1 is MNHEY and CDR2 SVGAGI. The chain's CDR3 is CASSYTSSGGVSTDTQYF. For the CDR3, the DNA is TGTGCCAGCAGTTACACAAGTAGCGGGGGTGTTTCGACAGATACGCAGTATTTT.

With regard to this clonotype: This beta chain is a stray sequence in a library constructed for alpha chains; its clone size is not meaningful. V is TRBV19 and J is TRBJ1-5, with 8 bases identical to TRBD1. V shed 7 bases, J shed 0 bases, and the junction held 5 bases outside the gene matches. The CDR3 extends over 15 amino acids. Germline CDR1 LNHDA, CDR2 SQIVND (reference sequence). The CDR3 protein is CASTPGGYSNQPQHF. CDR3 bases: TGTGCCAGTACCCCAGGGGGCTATAGCAATCAGCCCCAGCATTTT.